The following is a TCR beta chain sequence with its context. The record originates from a study of blood T cell repertoires in COVID-19. Study summary: The analysed material was cDNA or gDNA that came from T cells, B-cell-depleted T cells, or PBMCs.

This CDR3 spans 14 amino acids. With 2 bases clipped from V and 5 bases from J, the junction kept 6 bases outside the gene matches. CDR1 GTSNPN and CDR2 SVGIG come from the germline V gene (reference sequence). In the study's own analysis: By means of reference gene primer amplification, nucleated cell counts were estimated. Here immunoSEQ multiplex PCR was the method, and the copy in TCRdb shows in-frame clones only, minus some. V and J calls and clone size follow that table, whereas D and trimming were derived from the DNA. The sample includes about 76,000 clones, around three quarters seen only once; the top ten take around a sixth.

The specimen was peripheral blood. The source is a human donor in a cohort sampled during active COVID-19. The chain couples TRBV30 to TRBJ2-5; TRBD1 matches at 9 bases. CDR3 bases: TGTGCCTGGAGTACCACAGGGGGCTGGGAGACCCAGTACTTC. This translates into CAWSTTGGWETQYF.